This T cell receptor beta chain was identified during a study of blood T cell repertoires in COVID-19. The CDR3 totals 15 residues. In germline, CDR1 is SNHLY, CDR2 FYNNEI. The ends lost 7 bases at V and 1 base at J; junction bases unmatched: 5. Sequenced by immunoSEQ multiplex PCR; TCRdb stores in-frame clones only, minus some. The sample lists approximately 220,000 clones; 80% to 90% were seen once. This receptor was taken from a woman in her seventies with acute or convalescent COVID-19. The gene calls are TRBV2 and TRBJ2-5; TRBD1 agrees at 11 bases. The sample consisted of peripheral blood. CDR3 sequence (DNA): TGTGCCAGCATGGGGACAGGGGGGCCCCAAGAGACCCAGTACTTC. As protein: CASMGTGGPQETQYF.